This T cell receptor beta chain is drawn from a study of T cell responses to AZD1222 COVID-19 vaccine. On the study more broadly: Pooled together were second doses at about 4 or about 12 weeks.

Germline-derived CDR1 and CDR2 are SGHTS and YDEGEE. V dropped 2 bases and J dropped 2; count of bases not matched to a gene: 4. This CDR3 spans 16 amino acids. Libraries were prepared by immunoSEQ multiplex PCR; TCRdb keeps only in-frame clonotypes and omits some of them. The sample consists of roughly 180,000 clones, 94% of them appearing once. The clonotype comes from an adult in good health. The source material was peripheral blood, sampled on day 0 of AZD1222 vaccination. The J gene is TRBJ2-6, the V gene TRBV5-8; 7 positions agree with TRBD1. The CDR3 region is CASSFRTGAGANVLTF. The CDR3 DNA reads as TGTGCCAGCAGCTTTCGTACAGGGGCTGGGGCCAACGTCCTGACTTTC.